This TCR beta chain was identified during a study of CD8+ T cells in alopecia areata. RNA was isolated and reverse transcribed to cDNA, the sequencing template. This table comes from immunoSEQ multiplex PCR, and its TCRdb copy is limited to in-frame clones, with some not included. Altogether roughly 210,000 clones are present, approximately 40% being singletons, with the ten largest covering 2% to 3%. In the case of this clone: Antigen: not known.

Study results and limitations: On tofacitinib, scalp clonality and expanded CD8+ clones among top 100 fell significantly.

Treatment described: oral pan-JAK inhibitor, 5-10 mg twice daily. This TCR was sampled from a human donor with alopecia areata. The specimen comprised CD4+ T cells sorted from blood, sampled at approximately week 37, from a patient treated with tofacitinib.

CDR3 protein: CSVDLLAGVGETQYF. The CDR3 coding sequence is TGCAGCGTTGACCTTCTAGCGGGAGTCGGAGAGACCCAGTACTTC. The chain carries TRBV29-1 and TRBJ2-5, with 10 nucleotides matching TRBD2. With 3 bases clipped from V and 4 bases from J, the junction kept 8 bases outside the gene matches. Germline V CDR1 and CDR2: SQVTM, ANQGSEA. This CDR3 contains 15 residues.